Each of the 2 T cell receptor beta chains below was sequenced from the same sample in a study of regulatory T cells in long-lasting Graves disease. The TCR beta library used iRepertoire HTBI primers with Arm-PCR amplification of CDR3. Using its own MiXCR run on the multiplex PCR reads, TCRdb lists one record per CDR3 protein. The data contain roughly 400,000 distinct CDR3 sequences, approximately 15% of them seen just once; the ten biggest clones take up over 7.5%. Time point indicated: newly diagnosed GD, antithyroid drugs for less than 3 months. The TCR library was made from RNA extracted from PBMCs. This same sample was also taken into another study, of T cells in Graves' hyperthyroidism and ophthalmopathy.

The sequences come from peripheral blood mononuclear cells (PBMCs), collected at new diagnosis, from a patient treated with antithyroid drugs. These receptors were taken from a woman aged 40 to 55 with Graves disease.

Ten or more counts support this clonotype. The rearrangement uses TRBV7-8 and TRBJ2-2, with 8 nucleotides matching TRBD1. Germline lookup yields CDR1 SGHVS and CDR2 FQNEAQ. This CDR3 spans 16 amino acids. V lost 5 bases to trimming and J lost 1 base; unmatched junction nucleotides: 6. The CDR3 reads CASSVTGTGNTGELFF. Written as DNA, the CDR3 is TGTGCCAGCAGCGTGACCGGGACAGGGAACACCGGGGAGCTGTTTTTT.

Worth noting for this clonotype: With a much larger clone just one base away, this may be a read error. CDR3: CASSEYWDRSSGETQYF. CDR3 sequence (DNA): TGTGCCAGCAGTGAATACTGGGACAGGAGCTCTGGGGAGACCCAGTACTTC. The genes are TRBV25-1 and TRBJ2-5, with 8 bases fitting TRBD1. CDR3 length equals 17 residues. The germline V gene encodes CDR1 MGHDK and CDR2 SYGVNS. Trimming removed 0 bases from V and 5 bases from J; junction bases left unmatched: 11.